These 19 T cell receptor beta chains originate from one sample sequenced in a study of shared T cell receptors in the human thymus. Method: immunoSEQ multiplex PCR; TCRdb's copy keeps in-frame clones and lacks some. The table records about 610,000 clones, roughly 90% of them present only once. These data were also filed under a second study, of human thymus T cells.

Sequenced material: thymocytes. Receptors originate from a boy under three years old with a congenital heart defect.

On this clone itself: Other DNA sequences in the sample encode the same CDR3. The V call is TRBV20-1, the J call TRBJ2-5, with a weak D call TRBD1 (5 bases). Germline assignment: CDR1 DFQATT and CDR2 SNEGSKA (reference sequence). This CDR3 has 11 amino acids. V dropped 6 bases and J dropped 5 bases, with 10 bases sitting between them. CDR3 protein: CSAPAGETQYF. The CDR3 nucleotides are TGCAGTGCACCCGCAGGGGAGACCCAGTACTTC.

The gene calls are TRBV4-3 and TRBJ2-7; 8 bases match TRBD2. The CDR3 has 16 residues. Trimming cost V 0 bases and J 0 bases; bases outside gene matches: 4. From germline, CDR1 is LGHNA and CDR2 YSLEER. The CDR3 reads CASSQDLLAGSYEQYF. The CDR3 DNA follows: TGCGCCAGCAGCCAAGATCTCCTAGCGGGCTCCTACGAGCAGTACTTC.

The rearrangement joins TRBV5-1 to TRBJ2-5; 16 bases are a match to TRBD2. The trim removed 4 bases at V and 4 bases at J, leaving 10 bases unmatched. The V gene's germline CDR1 is SGHRS and CDR2 YFSETQ. CDR3 length: 18 amino acids. CDR3 region: CASSVGLAGGPGGETQYF. The CDR3 DNA reads as TGCGCCAGCAGCGTGGGACTAGCGGGAGGGCCGGGCGGAGAGACCCAGTACTTC.

The chain links TRBV5-4 to TRBJ2-5; 8 bases match TRBD2. Per the germline V gene, CDR1 is SGHNT and CDR2 is YYREEE (reference sequence). CDR3 size: 16 residues. Germline trimming cut 3 bases from V and 5 bases from J; bases unmatched to any gene: 12. In DNA, the CDR3 is TGTGCCAGCAGCTGCGGGACGGGAGGGCCTTGGGAGACCCAGTACTTC. This gives the protein CASSCGTGGPWETQYF.

The chain joins TRBV11-3 to TRBJ1-2; 10 bases match TRBD1. V dropped 5 bases and J dropped 5; count of bases not matched to a gene: 5. Per germline, CDR1 SGHNT and CDR2 YENEEA. The CDR3 length is 14 residues. The CDR3 reads CASSGTGVSYGYTF. The CDR3 DNA follows: TGTGCCAGCAGCGGGACAGGGGTTAGTTATGGCTACACCTTC.

In its sample, this clone was seen once. J is TRBJ2-1 and V is TRBV29-1; TRBD2 matches at 7 bases. The CDR3 is 17 amino acids. V shed 4 bases and J 10 bases; nucleotides not matched to a gene: 22. Germline lookup yields CDR1 SQVTM and CDR2 ANQGSEA. This CDR3 reads CSVVYGTPGGSYREQFF. DNA of the CDR3: TGCAGCGTTGTTTACGGGACCCCCGGGGGGTCTTACAGGGAGCAGTTCTTC.

This chain joins TRBV7-9 and TRBJ2-7, with D possibly being TRBD2 (5 bases). The CDR3 covers 17 residues. Germline loops: CDR1 SEHNR, CDR2 FQNEAQ (reference sequence). Trimming shortened V by 4 bases and J by 3 bases, and 22 bases separated the two germline ends. CDR3: CASSSNRSGTWHYEQYF. The DNA for the CDR3 is TGTGCCAGCAGCTCAAACCGGAGCGGAACCTGGCACTACGAGCAGTACTTC.

The gene calls are TRBV9 and TRBJ2-3, with 7 bases identical to TRBD2. This CDR3 has 15 residues. V shed 0 bases and J 4 bases; nucleotides not matched to a gene: 5. Germline V gene sequence: CDR1 SGDLS, CDR2 YYNGEE. DNA for the CDR3: TGTGCCAGCAGCGTAGGCGGCGGGAGATCAGATACGCAGTATTTT. Amino acid sequence: CASSVGGGRSDTQYF.

This sequence joins TRBV20-1 and TRBJ1-2; D gene ambiguous. Deletions cut 5 bases from V and 4 bases from J, with 8 bases between. Per germline, CDR1 DFQATT and CDR2 SNEGSKA (reference sequence). This CDR3 spans 11 amino acids. The CDR3 coding sequence is TGCAGTGCTGCAGGCCCCTATGGCTACACCTTC. Its translation: CSAAGPYGYTF.

This chain joins TRBV28 and TRBJ2-7, with TRBD2 matching 7 bases. Germline V lookup: CDR1 MDHEN, CDR2 SYDVKM. Trimming cost V 6 bases and J 0 bases; bases outside gene matches: 8. The CDR3 runs 15 residues. The CDR3 is CASSYGTTYSYEQYF. The CDR3 nucleotides read TGTGCCAGCAGCTACGGGACTACCTACTCCTACGAGCAGTACTTC.

V gene TRBV13 combines with J gene TRBJ1-1; D is possibly TRBD1 (5 bases). Germline CDR1 reads PRHDT; CDR2 reads FYEKMQ (reference sequence). Trimming removed 1 base at V and 3 bases at J, with 18 bases between. CDR3 length equals 17 residues. CDR3 sequence (DNA): TGTGCCAGCAGCTTAGACTTGTCAGGGATACGGGACACTGAAGCTTTCTTT. Translated, it gives CASSLDLSGIRDTEAFF.

This rearrangement joins TRBV12-5 to TRBJ2-3; D not certain. This CDR3 has 17 amino acids. Trimming removed 2 bases at V and 2 bases at J, with 17 bases between. Germline CDR1 is LGHNT and CDR2 is FRNRAP. The CDR3 DNA reads as TGTGCTAGTGGTTTGACCCCCTCAAGCGCACCCACAGATACGCAGTATTTT. Amino acids: CASGLTPSSAPTDTQYF.

The chain recombines TRBV9 with TRBJ1-2; D is possibly TRBD1 (6 bases). The CDR3 extends over 14 amino acids. Germline CDR1 SGDLS, CDR2 YYNGEE. The V end lost 0 bases, the J end lost 8 bases, and 14 bases lay between the germline ends. CDR3 in amino acids: CASSVGAGVLGYTF. Here the CDR3 DNA reads TGTGCCAGCAGCGTAGGGGCAGGGGTTCTCGGCTACACCTTC.

The chain combines TRBV27 with TRBJ1-2, with 8 bases lining up with TRBD1. This CDR3 region has 14 residues. V trimming: 3 bases; J trimming: 4 bases; junction bases outside the gene matches: 4. Germline lookup yields CDR1 MNHEY and CDR2 SMNVEV (reference sequence). CDR3 amino acids: CASSFRDRRYGYTF. DNA for the CDR3: TGTGCCAGCAGTTTCCGGGACAGGCGCTATGGCTACACCTTC.

J is TRBJ2-2 and V is TRBV18, with 9 bases matching TRBD2. Germline values: CDR1 KGHSH, CDR2 LQKENI. CDR3 length: 16 amino acids. V was pared by 1 base and J by 5 bases, with 5 bases of the junction left unmatched. As DNA, the CDR3 is TGTGCCAGCTCACCACTAGCGGGAGTCGTAACCGGGGAGCTGTTTTTT. Amino acids: CASSPLAGVVTGELFF. The full variable domain, in which reference TRBV18 and TRBJ2-2 provide the parts outside the CDR3, is NAGVMQNPRHLVRRRGQEARLRCSPMKGHSHVYWYRQLPEEGLKFMVYLQKENIIDESGMPKERFSAEFPKEGPSILRIQQVVRGDSAAYFCASSPLAGVVTGELFFGEGSRLTVL.

The J gene is TRBJ2-5, the V gene TRBV11-2, with TRBD1 matching 12 bases. Germline V CDR1 and CDR2: SGHAT, FQNNGV. J lost 5 bases, V lost 1 base, and 2 bases had no gene match. This CDR3 is 15 amino acids long. CDR3 DNA sequence: TGTGCCAGCAGCTTAGGGGACAGGGGGCGGGAGACCCAGTACTTC. The encoded protein is CASSLGDRGRETQYF.

The chain joins TRBV2 to TRBJ2-7; 10 bases are shared with TRBD2. Per germline, CDR1 SNHLY and CDR2 FYNNEI. The CDR3 runs 14 residues. Losses at the gene ends were 5 bases for V and 4 bases for J; bases not matched to a gene: 5. Here the CDR3 reads CASSLLTSGYEQYF. The CDR3 DNA is TGTGCCAGCAGTCTATTGACTAGCGGGTACGAGCAGTACTTC.

The chain links TRBV7-9 to TRBJ1-2; 9 bases are a match to TRBD1. Trimming at V came to 6 bases and at J to 7 bases, leaving 15 bases not matched to a gene. Per germline, CDR1 SEHNR and CDR2 FQNEAQ (reference sequence). The CDR3 runs to 16 residues. The CDR3, as DNA: TGTGCCAGCAGAACCGCGGGACAGGGAATGTATGGTGGCTACACCTTC. Translating it yields CASRTAGQGMYGGYTF.

The V call is TRBV7-2, the J call TRBJ2-4; the match to TRBD2 covers 11 bases. This CDR3 is 17 amino acids long. The V segment lost 0 bases and the J segment 6 bases; nucleotides outside the gene matches: 7. Germline V gene lookup returns CDR1 SGHTA and CDR2 FQGNSA. CDR3 loop: CASSLAGSGRAVNIQYF. As DNA, the CDR3 is TGTGCCAGCAGCTTAGCGGGTAGCGGGAGGGCCGTAAACATTCAGTACTTC.